Below are 25 T cell receptor beta chains sequenced from a single sample in a study of OX40 agonist ivuxolimab in advanced cancers. Only in-frame clones appear in the TCRdb table, and some are missing; sequencing was by immunoSEQ multiplex PCR. The table includes 100,000 to 150,000 clones, about nine tenths detected once. This material consisted of CD4+ or CD8+ T cells sorted from blood, taken in a trial of the OX40 agonist ivuxolimab. These receptors originate from an adult with an advanced solid tumor such as melanoma, head and neck, liver or kidney cancer.

Regarding this clone: The sample holds other DNA sequences that translate to the same CDR3. The rearrangement links TRBV27 to TRBJ2-2, with D unresolved. The CDR3 totals 12 residues. In germline, CDR1 is MNHEY, CDR2 SMNVEV (reference sequence). With 5 bases removed from V and 0 bases from J, the gap between germline ends came to 1 base. The CDR3 spells CASSPNTGELFF. The CDR3 DNA reads as TGTGCCAGCAGTCCGAACACCGGGGAGCTGTTTTTT.

V is TRBV19 and J is TRBJ2-2; D is unresolved. Germline values: CDR1 LNHDA, CDR2 SQIVND (reference sequence). This CDR3 spans 16 amino acids. V was shortened by 8 bases and J by 4 bases, with 20 bases between the two germline ends. The CDR3 sequence is CASHPWEGIRTGELFF. DNA for the CDR3: TGTGCCAGTCATCCGTGGGAAGGGATTCGCACCGGGGAGCTGTTTTTT. The full variable domain, rest sourced from reference TRBV19 and TRBJ2-2, is DGGITQSPKYLFRKEGQNVTLSCEQNLNHDAMYWYRQDPGQGLRLIYYSQIVNDFQKGDIAEGYSVSREKKESFPLTVTSAQKNPTAFYLCASHPWEGIRTGELFFGEGSRLTVL.

This clone was picked up one time. The genes are TRBV4-1 and TRBJ2-5, with TRBD2 matching over 9 bases. Germline V gives CDR1 MGHRA, CDR2 YSYEKL. Trimming removed 1 base from V and 5 bases from J; junction bases left unmatched: 8. CDR3 length: 16 amino acids. The CDR3 DNA follows: TGCGCCAGCAGCCAAGGTAGCGGGAGCGTCGGCGAGACCCAGTACTTC. As protein: CASSQGSGSVGETQYF.

This chain links TRBV6-5 with TRBJ1-3; no definite D call. Germline V gene lookup returns CDR1 MNHEY and CDR2 SVGAGI. The V gene lost 8 bases and the J gene lost 0 bases, with 8 bases spanning the gap. The CDR3 consists of 13 residues. Here the CDR3 reads CASSRSSGNTIYF. The CDR3 DNA reads TGTGCCAGCTCGAGATCCTCTGGAAACACCATATATTTT.

The chain couples TRBV19 to TRBJ1-2; perhaps TRBD1 as D (6 bases). CDR3 length equals 15 residues. The V gene lost 0 bases and the J gene lost 6 bases, with 14 bases spanning the gap. Germline values: CDR1 LNHDA, CDR2 SQIVND (reference sequence). CDR3 residues: CASSIDLRGQDGYTF. The CDR3 nucleotides are TGTGCCAGTAGTATAGATCTCCGGGGGCAGGATGGCTACACCTTC.

The genes are TRBV5-4 and TRBJ1-5, with 9 bases that match TRBD1. Per germline, CDR1 SGHNT and CDR2 YYREEE (reference sequence). CDR3 length: 14 amino acids. The trim removed 4 bases at V and 4 bases at J, leaving 3 bases unmatched. In DNA form, the CDR3 reads TGTGCCAGCAGCCCGGGGACAGGGAATCAGCCCCAGCATTTT. This codes for CASSPGTGNQPQHF.

The gene calls are TRBV5-8 and TRBJ1-5; D unresolved. The CDR3 has 15 amino acids. V was clipped by 2 bases and J by 6 bases, with 15 bases between them. CDR1 SGHTS and CDR2 YDEGEE come from the germline V gene. This CDR3 reads CASSLRAVKSQPQHF. Written as DNA, the CDR3 is TGTGCCAGCAGCTTAAGGGCGGTGAAGAGTCAGCCCCAGCATTTT.

This sequence joins TRBV13 and TRBJ2-4; unclear D gene. The CDR3 totals 14 residues. The germline V gene has CDR1 PRHDT and CDR2 FYEKMQ (reference sequence). The V and J ends lost 4 bases and 0 bases respectively, with 7 bases between them. The CDR3 DNA reads as TGTGCCAGCAGCTCCGAGATAGCCAAAAACATTCAGTACTTC. It encodes CASSSEIAKNIQYF.

The chain links TRBV5-4 to TRBJ2-1; 7 bases match TRBD2. The germline gives CDR1 SGHNT, CDR2 YYREEE (reference sequence). The CDR3 is 15 amino acids. V was clipped by 5 bases and J by 0 bases; unmatched bases: 5. CDR3 amino acids: CASRSPSGSYNEQFF. The CDR3 DNA is TGTGCCAGCAGGTCTCCTAGCGGCTCCTACAATGAGCAGTTCTTC.

The chain couples TRBV19 to TRBJ1-5, with a possible D match to TRBD1 (6 bases). The CDR3 has 18 residues. V was shortened by 3 bases and J by 2 bases, with 20 bases between the two germline ends. CDR1 and CDR2 (germline): LNHDA, SQIVND (reference sequence). CDR3 sequence (DNA): TGTGCCAGTAGTATGCCATCGGGGGCGCGTCGTGGCAATCAGCCCCAGCATTTT. Translating gives CASSMPSGARRGNQPQHF.

The J gene is TRBJ2-2, the V gene TRBV7-8; D is uncertain. The CDR3 contains 14 residues. The V end lost 5 bases, the J end lost 6 bases, and 13 bases lay between the germline ends. Germline V gives CDR1 SGHVS, CDR2 FQNEAQ. The CDR3 sequence is CASSPPMGSGELFF. The CDR3 nucleotides are TGTGCCAGCAGCCCACCTATGGGATCCGGGGAGCTGTTTTTT.

This clone has just a few counts. This chain uses TRBV7-2 with TRBJ2-7; D is undetermined. The CDR3 has 14 residues. In germline, CDR1 is SGHTA, CDR2 FQGNSA. Trimming removed 5 bases at V and 3 bases at J, with 14 bases between. CDR3 coding DNA: TGTGCCAGCAGCCCCGAATCTTTTCTCTACGAGCAGTACTTC. It yields the protein CASSPESFLYEQYF. Full variable domain (rest looked up from reference TRBV7-2 and TRBJ2-7): GAGVSQSPSNKVTEKGKDVELRCDPISGHTALYWYRQSLGQGLEFLIYFQGNSAPDKSGLPSDRFSAERTGGSVSTLTIQRTQQEDSAVYLCASSPESFLYEQYFGPGTRLTVT.

V is TRBV27 and J is TRBJ2-7; TRBD2 aligns across 11 bases. Unmatched junction bases numbered 3, after V lost 6 bases and J lost 2 bases. The CDR3 has 14 residues. Germline CDR1 reads MNHEY; CDR2 reads SMNVEV (reference sequence). CDR3 nucleotides: TGTGCCAGCAGCTTAGCGGGAGGGCCCTACGAGCAGTACTTC. Encoded protein: CASSLAGGPYEQYF.

This clone has more than one count but fewer than ten. V usage is TRBV28 and J usage is TRBJ2-7, with TRBD1 matching over 7 bases. The germline CDR1 and CDR2 sequences are MDHEN and SYDVKM. This CDR3 contains 17 residues. J lost 2 bases, V lost 4 bases, and 14 bases had no gene match. The CDR3 region is CASSYPTPGQRTYEQYF. CDR3 sequence (DNA): TGTGCCAGCAGTTACCCTACTCCGGGACAGCGTACCTACGAGCAGTACTTC.

The gene calls are TRBV7-6 and TRBJ1-4, with D perhaps matching TRBD1 (5 bases). The germline CDR1 and CDR2 sequences are SGHVS and FNYEAQ. This CDR3 region has 14 residues. V dropped 9 bases and J dropped 8 bases, with 19 bases sitting between them. CDR3 coding DNA: TGTGCCAGTACCTCAGGGCCCGATAGGGAAAAACTGTTTTTT. Protein sequence: CASTSGPDREKLFF.

This chain uses TRBV9 with TRBJ2-4, with D perhaps TRBD2 (7 bases). Germline lookup yields CDR1 SGDLS and CDR2 YYNGEE. V lost 0 bases and J 3 bases, leaving 16 bases between the germline ends. The CDR3 runs to 17 residues. The CDR3 region has the DNA TGTGCCAGCAGCGTAGCGGGGGGCGAGGTAGGCAAAAACATTCAGTACTTC. It is translated as CASSVAGGEVGKNIQYF.

The chain recombines TRBV9 with TRBJ1-2, with 8 bases fitting TRBD1. This CDR3 has 16 amino acids. Per the germline V gene, CDR1 is SGDLS and CDR2 is YYNGEE. With 0 bases clipped from V and 3 bases from J, the junction kept 7 bases outside the gene matches. The CDR3 coding sequence is TGTGCCAGCAGCGTAGCCCCCCTGGACAGGGACTATGGCTACACCTTC. It specifies CASSVAPLDRDYGYTF.

V usage is TRBV7-9 and J usage is TRBJ2-3; no firm D call. The V end lost 8 bases, the J end lost 1 base, and 1 base lay between the germline ends. CDR3 length equals 10 residues. From germline, CDR1 is SEHNR and CDR2 FQNEAQ (reference sequence). CDR3 sequence (DNA): TGTGCCAGCGGCACAGATACGCAGTATTTT. It is translated as CASGTDTQYF.

V is TRBV27 and J is TRBJ1-3; D gene ambiguous. Trimming stripped 4 bases from V and 4 bases from J, with 8 bases between. The germline V gene encodes CDR1 MNHEY and CDR2 SMNVEV (reference sequence). This CDR3 contains 13 residues. The CDR3 sequence is CASSSGIGNTIYF. The CDR3 nucleotides are TGTGCCAGCAGTTCTGGGATCGGAAACACCATATATTTT.

The chain carries TRBV5-4 and TRBJ2-5; possibly TRBD1 or TRBD2 for D (6 bases each). The CDR3 covers 17 residues. CDR1 is SGHNT, CDR2 YYREEE, per germline (reference sequence). V lost 3 bases, J lost 7 bases, and 25 bases lay in between. The CDR3 protein is CASSSARGDRYRGTQYF. The CDR3 DNA reads as TGTGCCAGCAGCTCCGCGAGGGGGGATCGGTATAGAGGGACCCAGTACTTC. Drawing the rest from reference TRBV5-4 and TRBJ2-5, the complete variable domain is ETGVTQSPTHLIKTRGQQVTLRCSSQSGHNTVSWYQQALGQGPQFIFQYYREEENGRGNFPPRFSGLQFPNYSSELNVNALELDDSALYLCASSSARGDRYRGTQYFGPGTRLLVL.

The gene calls are TRBV4-1 and TRBJ1-5, with D unclear. Germline V gives CDR1 MGHRA, CDR2 YSYEKL. Trimming cost V 1 base and J 1 base, with 8 bases left between them. The CDR3 is made up of 15 amino acids. The CDR3 DNA reads as TGCGCCAGCAGCCAAGCCTGGCAAAGCAATCAGCCCCAGCATTTT. Translating gives CASSQAWQSNQPQHF.

The gene calls are TRBV21-1 and TRBJ1-3. TRBV21-1 is flagged as a pseudogene. This CDR3 has 12 amino acids. CDR3 sequence (DNA): TGTGCCAGCAGCAAAGTTTCCGGCACCATATATTTT. Protein sequence: CASSKVSGTIYF.

This rearrangement joins TRBV29-1 to TRBJ1-4; a weak D match, TRBD1 (5 bases). V was trimmed by 7 bases and J by 4 bases, leaving 13 bases between them. The CDR3 runs 13 residues. Germline CDR1 and CDR2: SQVTM and ANQGSEA. The CDR3 reads CSGGGGINEKLFF. Written as DNA, the CDR3 is TGCAGCGGCGGGGGGGGGATTAATGAAAAACTGTTTTTT.

The rearrangement uses TRBV14 and TRBJ1-1, with a possible D match to TRBD1 (6 bases). CDR1 is SGHDN and CDR2 is FVKESK in the germline V gene. This CDR3 comprises 16 residues. Trimming took off 5 bases at V and 2 bases at J, with 18 bases between the two ends. The CDR3 sequence is CASSYEQGVGNTEAFF. CDR3 DNA sequence: TGTGCCAGCAGCTACGAACAGGGAGTTGGAAACACTGAAGCTTTCTTT.

This clone was counted a single time. The chain combines TRBV9 with TRBJ2-5; the D gene is possibly TRBD1 (6 bases). V was clipped by 3 bases and J by 2 bases, with 17 bases between them. CDR3 length: 16 residues. Germline loops: CDR1 SGDLS, CDR2 YYNGEE. CDR3 sequence: CASSGGGGGQQETQYF. In DNA form, the CDR3 reads TGTGCCAGCAGCGGAGGTGGTGGGGGACAACAAGAGACCCAGTACTTC.